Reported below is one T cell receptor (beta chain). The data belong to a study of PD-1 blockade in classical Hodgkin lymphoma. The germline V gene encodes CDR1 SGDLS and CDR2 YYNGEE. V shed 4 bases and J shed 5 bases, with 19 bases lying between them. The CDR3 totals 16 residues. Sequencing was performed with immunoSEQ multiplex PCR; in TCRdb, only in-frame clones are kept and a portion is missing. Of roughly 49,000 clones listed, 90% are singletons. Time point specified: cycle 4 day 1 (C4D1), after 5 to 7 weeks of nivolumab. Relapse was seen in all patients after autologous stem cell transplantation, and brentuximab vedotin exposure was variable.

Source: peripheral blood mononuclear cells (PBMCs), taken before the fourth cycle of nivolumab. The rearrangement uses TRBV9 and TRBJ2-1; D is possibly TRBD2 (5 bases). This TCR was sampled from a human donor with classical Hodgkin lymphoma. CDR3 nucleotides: TGTGCCAGCAGCCCAGACGGGTGGGGAGCAGACAATGAGCAGTTCTTC. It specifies CASSPDGWGADNEQFF.